This T cell receptor (beta chain) was found in a study of T cells in localized non-small cell lung cancer. Study-level findings and limits: A median approximately 59 of the top 100 tumor clones appeared in adjacent lung. The highest T cell clonality was in uninvolved adjacent lung, above tumor. The study sequenced only one region of the tumor. As a result, intratumor heterogeneity could not be excluded and remains possible. Longer overall survival was seen with higher T cell density measured in blood.

Assay used: immunoSEQ multiplex PCR; TCRdb lists only in-frame clones, some missing. The repertoire holds 90,000 to 95,000 clones, about nine tenths seen once, with about 4% in the top ten. Regarding this clone: Its matching antigen is unknown.

The CDR3 spans 16 residues. CDR1 is LNHDA, CDR2 SQIVND, per germline (reference sequence). V lost 5 bases and J lost 3; bases outside the gene matches: 13. The clonotype was recovered from a woman aged 35-75 years with stage II squamous cell lung carcinoma. The chain uses TRBV19 and TRBJ2-7; 7 nucleotides align to TRBD1. Sequenced here: PBMCs, sampled before any cancer treatment. The CDR3 nucleotides read TGTGCCAGTAGTCCCTCGACAGGGATCGAAATCTACGAGCAGTACTTC. It encodes CASSPSTGIEIYEQYF.